These 21 T cell receptor beta chains share one sample of origin, sequenced in a study of control samples from healthy donors and cancer patients. Only in-frame clones appear in the TCRdb table, and some are missing; sequencing was by immunoSEQ multiplex PCR. The sample yields approximately 79,000 clones, 89% seen once. Sequenced input: blood. These receptors all stem from a man aged 45 to 65 in good health.

The gene calls are TRBV6-5 and TRBJ2-7, with D perhaps being TRBD1 or TRBD2 (5 bases each). Germline V gives CDR1 MNHEY, CDR2 SVGAGI. V was clipped by 7 bases and J by 2 bases, with 12 bases between them. The CDR3 is 13 amino acids. The CDR3 reads CASNRGQAYEQYF. The DNA of the CDR3 is TGTGCCAGCAACCGGGGCCAAGCCTACGAGCAGTACTTC.

CDR3 loop: CATRSDWGNQPQHF. The CDR3 bases are TGTGCCACCCGGAGCGACTGGGGGAATCAGCCCCAGCATTTT. The chain carries TRBV5-8 and TRBJ1-5; the D gene is possibly TRBD1 (5 bases). Per the germline V gene, CDR1 is SGHTS and CDR2 is YDEGEE. The CDR3 is made up of 14 amino acids. Trimming shortened V by 9 bases and J by 4 bases, and 17 bases separated the two germline ends.

The chain couples TRBV7-8 to TRBJ1-6, with a tentative D call TRBD1 (5 bases). The germline V gene encodes CDR1 SGHVS and CDR2 FQNEAQ. The V gene lost 1 base and the J gene lost 6 bases, with 10 bases spanning the gap. The CDR3 loop spans 15 amino acids. CDR3 amino acids: CASSLDQGGNSPLHF. The DNA for the CDR3 is TGTGCCAGCAGCTTAGACCAGGGAGGTAATTCACCCCTCCACTTT.

The rearrangement uses TRBV15 and TRBJ1-4; the D gene is possibly TRBD1 (6 bases). Germline V gene data show CDR1 as LNHNV and CDR2 as YYDKDF (reference sequence). Trimming removed 5 bases at V and 0 bases at J, with 13 bases between. The CDR3 runs 16 residues. The CDR3 region has the DNA TGTGCCACCAGCCCCCGGACAGTCGCAACTAATGAAAAACTGTTTTTT. This sequence encodes CATSPRTVATNEKLFF. The full variable domain, completed using reference TRBV15 and TRBJ1-4, is DAMVIQNPRYQVTQFGKPVTLSCSQTLNHNVMYWYQQKSSQAPKLLFHYYDKDFNNEADTPDNFQSRRPNTSFCFLDIRSPGLGDTAMYLCATSPRTVATNEKLFFGSGTQLSVL.

This clone has just one count. This chain uses TRBV18 with TRBJ1-1; 9 bases align to TRBD1. The J segment lost 4 bases and the V segment lost 3 bases, leaving 12 bases of the junction unmatched. This CDR3 comprises 17 residues. Germline V CDR1 and CDR2: KGHSH, LQKENI. DNA for the CDR3: TGTGCCAGCTCACCTAGGACAGGGACAGGGAGGATCACTGAAGCTTTCTTT. Translating gives CASSPRTGTGRITEAFF.

V is TRBV3-1 (or the pseudogene TRBV3-2) and J is TRBJ2-7, with 10 bases identical to TRBD2. The CDR3 contains 15 residues. J lost 7 bases, V lost 5 bases, and 11 bases had no gene match. In germline, CDR1 is LGHDT, CDR2 YNNKEL (reference sequence). This CDR3 reads CASSVTLAGAGEQYF. CDR3 nucleotides: TGTGCCAGCAGCGTAACCCTAGCGGGGGCGGGGGAGCAGTACTTC.

The rearrangement joins TRBV3-1 (or the pseudogene TRBV3-2) to TRBJ2-1; 12 bases match TRBD2. The CDR3 contains 15 residues. The junction had 2 bases not matched to a gene; V was cut back by 1 base and J by 7 bases. Germline V gene lookup returns CDR1 LGHDT and CDR2 YNNKEL (reference sequence). The DNA of the CDR3 is TGTGCCAGCAGCCAAGGGACTAGCGGGGTTAATGAGCAGTTCTTC. Its protein product is CASSQGTSGVNEQFF.

This clone was counted only a few times. V usage is TRBV3-1 (or the pseudogene TRBV3-2) and J usage is TRBJ1-2; 9 nucleotides align to TRBD1. V dropped 3 bases and J dropped 1; count of bases not matched to a gene: 3. The CDR3 covers 15 residues. Germline lookup yields CDR1 LGHDT and CDR2 YNNKEL (reference sequence). CDR3: CASSQRQGGNYGYTF. CDR3 coding DNA: TGTGCCAGCAGCCAGAGACAGGGGGGTAACTATGGCTACACCTTC.

The J gene is TRBJ2-7, the V gene TRBV6-5; perhaps TRBD1 as D (6 bases). The CDR3 sequence is 14 residues long. Germline V lookup: CDR1 MNHEY, CDR2 SVGAGI. V lost 2 bases to trimming and J lost 4 bases, with 12 bases between them. The CDR3 bases are TGTGCCAGCAGTTACCTGGGGGCCGCTTACGAGCAGTACTTC. It translates to CASSYLGAAYEQYF.

The chain joins TRBV4-1 to TRBJ2-1; D is possibly TRBD1 or TRBD2 (5 bases each). Germline assignment: CDR1 MGHRA and CDR2 YSYEKL. The CDR3 extends over 17 amino acids. Trimming stripped 1 base from V and 3 bases from J, with 16 bases between. The CDR3 region has the DNA TGCGCCAGCAGCCAAGGTAAGAACGGGACCTACTACAATGAGCAGTTCTTC. It codes for CASSQGKNGTYYNEQFF.

This chain uses TRBV4-3 with TRBJ2-1, with 12 nucleotides matching TRBD2. The CDR3 loop spans 16 amino acids. V was clipped by 2 bases and J by 4 bases; unmatched bases: 3. CDR1 LGHNA and CDR2 YSLEER come from the germline V gene. The CDR3 bases are TGCGCCAGCAGCCAACGACTAGCGGGGGAATACAATGAGCAGTTCTTC. Translating it yields CASSQRLAGEYNEQFF.

This chain links TRBV19 with TRBJ2-2; 7 bases line up with TRBD1. The V gene end was trimmed by 8 bases and the J gene end by 9 bases; junction bases not matched to a gene: 6. This CDR3 comprises 12 residues. Germline CDR1 LNHDA, CDR2 SQIVND (reference sequence). The CDR3 DNA is TGTGCCAGTGATGAAGGGGGCCGGGAGCTGTTTTTT. As protein: CASDEGGRELFF. Complete variable domain (other parts from reference TRBV19 and TRBJ2-2): DGGITQSPKYLFRKEGQNVTLSCEQNLNHDAMYWYRQDPGQGLRLIYYSQIVNDFQKGDIAEGYSVSREKKESFPLTVTSAQKNPTAFYLCASDEGGRELFFGEGSRLTVL.

Details on this clone: Additional DNA sequences in this sample encode the identical CDR3. The CDR3 is CASGLAGGNTGELFF. The DNA for the CDR3 is TGTGCCAGTGGTCTAGCGGGGGGGAACACCGGGGAGCTGTTTTTT. The rearrangement joins TRBV2 to TRBJ2-2; TRBD2 agrees at 11 bases. CDR1 is SNHLY and CDR2 is FYNNEI in the germline V gene. J was trimmed by 1 base and V by 9 bases; bases with no gene match: 4. This CDR3 spans 15 amino acids. Full variable domain (missing parts from reference TRBV2 and TRBJ2-2): EPEVTQTPSHQVTQMGQEVILRCVPISNHLYFYWYRQILGQKVEFLVSFYNNEISEKSEIFDDQFSVERPDGSNFTLKIRSTKLEDSAMYFCASGLAGGNTGELFFGEGSRLTVL.

V is TRBV19 and J is TRBJ1-4; TRBD1 is a possible D gene (5 bases). The V and J ends lost 4 bases and 4 bases respectively, with 13 bases between them. Germline V gene sequence: CDR1 LNHDA, CDR2 SQIVND (reference sequence). The CDR3 covers 15 residues. The CDR3 region has the DNA TGTGCCAGTAGTACGCCACTGACAGATAATGAAAAACTGTTTTTT. This codes for CASSTPLTDNEKLFF.

V is TRBV6-1 and J is TRBJ2-1; D is unclear. CDR3 length equals 12 residues. Germline V gene data show CDR1 as MNHNS and CDR2 as SASEGT. V was cut by 2 bases and J by 8 bases, with 7 bases left in between. This CDR3 reads CASSELWDEQFF. The CDR3 DNA reads as TGTGCCAGCAGTGAATTGTGGGATGAGCAGTTCTTC.

The chain employs TRBV30 and TRBJ2-5, with D hard to call. The germline CDR1 and CDR2 sequences are GTSNPN and SVGIG (reference sequence). The CDR3 contains 13 residues. Trimming removed 0 bases from V and 7 bases from J, with 12 bases in between. The CDR3 DNA reads TGTGCCTGGAGTGTAAACCGAGCTGGGACCCAGTACTTC. The encoded protein is CAWSVNRAGTQYF.

The V and J genes are TRBV11-2 and TRBJ2-7; D not resolved. Germline loops: CDR1 SGHAT, CDR2 FQNNGV. V was shortened by 2 bases and J by 4 bases, with 6 bases between the two germline ends. The CDR3 sequence is 12 residues long. CDR3 region: CASSLSQYEQYF. DNA for the CDR3: TGTGCCAGCAGCTTAAGCCAATACGAGCAGTACTTC.

J is TRBJ2-3 and V is TRBV30, with 8 bases fitting TRBD2. The CDR3 covers 15 residues. Germline values: CDR1 GTSNPN, CDR2 SVGIG (reference sequence). With V trimmed by 0 bases and J by 0 bases, 2 bases remained unmatched. The CDR3 is CAWSVLAGSTDTQYF. The CDR3 bases are TGTGCCTGGAGTGTATTAGCGGGGAGCACAGATACGCAGTATTTT.

This chain joins TRBV30 and TRBJ2-7; D remains unclear. CDR1 is GTSNPN and CDR2 is SVGIG in the germline V gene (reference sequence). The CDR3 is 11 amino acids. Deletions cut 5 bases from V and 1 base from J, with 6 bases between. CDR3 residues: CAWGDSYEQYF. The DNA of the CDR3 is TGTGCCTGGGGGGATTCCTACGAGCAGTACTTC.

The chain carries TRBV25-1 and TRBJ2-7; TRBD2 agrees at 8 bases. The CDR3 totals 13 residues. Germline CDR1 reads MGHDK; CDR2 reads SYGVNS. The J segment lost 5 bases and the V segment lost 5 bases, leaving 5 bases of the junction unmatched. CDR3 coding DNA: TGTGCCAGCAGTCCGGGAGGGGCAAACGAGCAGTACTTC. This gives the protein CASSPGGANEQYF.

This clone came up a few times. The V and J genes are TRBV5-8 and TRBJ1-1, with unresolved D. Trimming shortened V by 0 bases and J by 2 bases, and 11 bases separated the two germline ends. The CDR3 totals 15 residues. Germline CDR1 is SGHTS and CDR2 is YDEGEE. CDR3 DNA sequence: TGTGCCAGCAGCTTGGCCAATTTGGGCAACACTGAAGCTTTCTTT. Protein product: CASSLANLGNTEAFF.